A single sample gave rise to the 28 T cell receptor beta chains below, sequenced in a study of response to subunit inactivated influenza vaccine. MiXCR was run by TCRdb on the RT-PCR reads, yielding one entry per CDR3 protein. This table holds hundreds of thousands of distinct CDR3 sequences, approximately 15% found once. The sample in question was PBMCs from blood, obtained approximately 15 days before vaccination. The source of these receptors is a man aged 50 to 60 who received an inactivated influenza vaccine.

This chain connects TRBV18 to TRBJ2-3; the D gene is possibly TRBD2 (6 bases). CDR1 is KGHSH, CDR2 LQKENI, per germline. The length of the CDR3 is 13 residues. V shed 5 bases and J shed 4 bases, with 10 bases lying between them. CDR3 amino acids: CASSGLRPDTQYF. The CDR3 DNA reads as TGTGCCAGCTCAGGACTAAGGCCAGATACGCAGTATTTT. Full variable domain (rest looked up from reference TRBV18 and TRBJ2-3): NAGVMQNPRHLVRRRGQEARLRCSPMKGHSHVYWYRQLPEEGLKFMVYLQKENIIDESGMPKERFSAEFPKEGPSILRIQQVVRGDSAAYFCASSGLRPDTQYFGPGTRLTVL.

This clonotype was picked up a small number of times. The chain couples TRBV6-5 to TRBJ2-1, with 12 bases fitting TRBD2. Germline V gene lookup returns CDR1 MNHEY and CDR2 SVGAGI. The CDR3 length is 15 residues. V lost 4 bases and J lost 4; bases outside the gene matches: 2. This chain's CDR3 is CASSWTSGEYNEQFF. The DNA of the CDR3 is TGTGCCAGCAGTTGGACTAGCGGGGAATACAATGAGCAGTTCTTC.

This clonotype was seen only a few times. V gene TRBV6-5 combines with J gene TRBJ2-3; 9 bases map to TRBD2. Germline V gene sequence: CDR1 MNHEY, CDR2 SVGAGI. The CDR3 totals 19 residues. V was clipped by 1 base and J by 0 bases; unmatched bases: 11. Here the CDR3 reads CASSYWGDGLASSTDTQYF. Here the CDR3 DNA reads TGTGCCAGCAGTTACTGGGGTGACGGACTAGCGTCTAGCACAGATACGCAGTATTTT.

V is TRBV10-2 and J is TRBJ2-5; D gene unclear. V gave up 4 bases and J gave up 7 bases, with 13 bases separating them. The germline CDR1 and CDR2 sequences are WSHSY and SAAADI. This CDR3 region has 13 residues. CDR3 DNA sequence: TGCGCCAGCAGTGGAGGCGGATTAGGGACCCAGTACTTC. Protein sequence: CASSGGGLGTQYF.

The chain recombines TRBV20-1 with TRBJ1-5; 8 bases are a match to TRBD1. J gave up 2 bases and V 0 bases, and 3 bases lay outside the gene matches. CDR1 is DFQATT, CDR2 SNEGSKA, per germline (reference sequence). The CDR3 contains 15 residues. CDR3 in amino acids: CSARDWGQGNQPQHF. The CDR3 nucleotides are TGCAGTGCTAGAGATTGGGGACAGGGCAATCAGCCCCAGCATTTT.

This clonotype was detected a few times. The V and J genes are TRBV2 and TRBJ2-1; no clear D gene. CDR1 and CDR2 from the germline V gene are SNHLY and FYNNEI. This CDR3 is 17 amino acids long. V shed 1 base and J shed 3 bases, with 16 bases lying between them. The CDR3 is CASSEDDRAAFYNEQFF. The DNA of the CDR3 is TGTGCCAGCAGTGAAGATGACCGGGCAGCCTTCTACAATGAGCAGTTCTTC.

This clonotype was recorded at least ten times. V gene TRBV5-6 combines with J gene TRBJ2-1; D is uncertain. V lost 1 base, J lost 5 bases, and 7 bases lay in between. The CDR3 consists of 13 residues. Germline values: CDR1 SGHDT, CDR2 YYEEEE. The CDR3 sequence is CASSLWVHNEQFF. CDR3 nucleotide sequence: TGTGCCAGCAGCTTGTGGGTACACAATGAGCAGTTCTTC. Full variable domain (outside the CDR3, taken from reference TRBV5-6 and TRBJ2-1): DAGVTQSPTHLIKTRGQQVTLRCSPKSGHDTVSWYQQALGQGPQFIFQYYEEEERQRGNFPDRFSGHQFPNYSSELNVNALLLGDSALYLCASSLWVHNEQFFGPGTRLTVL.

In its sample, this clonotype was seen a few times. V is TRBV7-2 and J is TRBJ1-5; D not certain. Per the germline V gene, CDR1 is SGHTA and CDR2 is FQGNSA. The CDR3 is 16 amino acids. V gave up 5 bases and J gave up 3 bases, with 17 bases separating them. DNA of the CDR3: TGTGCCAGCAGCCTAGTTGGTGGAAGCTACAATCAGCCCCAGCATTTT. Translation: CASSLVGGSYNQPQHF.

This clonotype was detected many times. V is TRBV5-1 and J is TRBJ2-2, with a tentative D call TRBD1 (6 bases). V was trimmed by 4 bases and J by 6 bases, leaving 10 bases between them. Germline loops: CDR1 SGHRS, CDR2 YFSETQ. The CDR3 loop spans 13 amino acids. CDR3 DNA: TGCGCCAGCAGCCCCGAGGGGGCCGGGGAGCTGTTTTTT. Its protein product is CASSPEGAGELFF.

This clonotype was observed at least ten times. The chain links TRBV18 to TRBJ1-1, with a weak D call TRBD1 (6 bases). The germline V gene has CDR1 KGHSH and CDR2 LQKENI. CDR3 size: 13 residues. The V end lost 3 bases, the J end lost 1 base, and 6 bases lay between the germline ends. The CDR3 coding sequence is TGTGCCAGCTCACCGGGACAGAACACTGAAGCTTTCTTT. Encoded protein: CASSPGQNTEAFF.

This clonotype was counted between two and nine times. This sequence joins TRBV20-1 and TRBJ1-1; tentatively, D is TRBD1 (5 bases). Germline loops: CDR1 DFQATT, CDR2 SNEGSKA (reference sequence). V lost 4 bases and J 6 bases, leaving 9 bases between the germline ends. The CDR3 loop spans 11 amino acids. The chain's CDR3 is CSATGLSEAFF. CDR3 in DNA: TGCAGTGCTACAGGGTTATCTGAAGCTTTCTTT.

In its sample, this clonotype was seen many times. The V gene is TRBV12-5, the J gene TRBJ1-1; 7 bases are shared with TRBD1. The ends lost 1 base at V and 6 bases at J; junction bases unmatched: 14. The germline CDR1 and CDR2 sequences are LGHNT and FRNRAP. This CDR3 comprises 17 residues. This chain's CDR3 is CASGLAPPGQSFAEAFF. Written as DNA, the CDR3 is TGTGCTAGTGGTTTGGCCCCTCCGGGACAGTCGTTCGCTGAAGCTTTCTTT.

J is TRBJ2-1 and V is TRBV6-2 or TRBV6-3; 9 bases are shared with TRBD2. Germline V gene lookup returns CDR1 MNHEY and CDR2 SVGEGT. This CDR3 is 17 amino acids long. The trim removed 4 bases at V and 5 bases at J, leaving 12 bases unmatched. This CDR3 is CASSFPLGSGGNNEQFF. Written as DNA, the CDR3 is TGTGCCAGCAGTTTTCCCCTGGGGAGCGGGGGGAACAATGAGCAGTTCTTC.

This clonotype was counted a few times. The chain recombines TRBV6-4 with TRBJ2-3; 10 positions agree with TRBD1. Germline V CDR1 and CDR2: MRHNA, SNTAGT. Trimming removed 4 bases from V and 6 bases from J; junction bases left unmatched: 4. The CDR3 consists of 14 residues. The CDR3: CASSGTGGSDTQYF. In DNA, the CDR3 is TGTGCCAGCAGTGGGACAGGGGGTTCCGATACGCAGTATTTT.

The rearrangement joins TRBV11-2 to TRBJ2-7; 8 nucleotides agree with TRBD2. This CDR3 has 15 amino acids. V dropped 0 bases and J dropped 4; count of bases not matched to a gene: 5. Germline CDR1 and CDR2: SGHAT and FQNNGV. The CDR3 bases are TGTGCCAGCAGCTTAGACGGGACTAGGCTGTACGAGCAGTACTTC. Its translation: CASSLDGTRLYEQYF.

This clonotype was seen only a few times. The CDR3 ends on some other residue instead of the conserved phenylalanine or tryptophan, so this is likely a read error. Here the CDR3 reads CATSSAYSGYGYTL. CDR3 DNA: TGTGCCACCAGCAGCGCTTATTCGGGCTATGGCTACACCCTC. V is TRBV15 and J is TRBJ1-2; the D is unclear. V was cut by 3 bases and J by 4 bases, with 12 bases left in between. Germline lookup yields CDR1 LNHNV and CDR2 YYDKDF (reference sequence). CDR3 length: 14 residues.

J is TRBJ2-7 and V is TRBV7-9, with D perhaps TRBD2 (5 bases). The CDR3 length is 13 residues. Per germline, CDR1 SEHNR and CDR2 FQNEAQ (reference sequence). With 6 bases removed from V and 7 bases from J, the gap between germline ends came to 16 bases. In nucleotides, the CDR3 is TGTGCCAGCAGTCATTCTTCTTCGGGGGAGCAGTACTTC. This gives the protein CASSHSSSGEQYF.

The gene calls are TRBV20-1 and TRBJ1-6; D is unclear. CDR1 and CDR2 from the germline V gene are DFQATT and SNEGSKA (reference sequence). V was shortened by 0 bases and J by 7 bases, with 16 bases between the two germline ends. CDR3 length: 16 amino acids. The chain's CDR3 is CSARDSRRGTNSPLHF. CDR3 nucleotides: TGCAGTGCTAGAGATTCACGGCGCGGAACCAATTCACCCCTCCACTTT.

The chain uses TRBV19 and TRBJ2-1, with D unclear. CDR3 length: 13 residues. Germline CDR1 and CDR2: LNHDA and SQIVND (reference sequence). Trimming left V 9 bases short and J 4 bases short, with 13 bases between. The CDR3 coding sequence is TGTGCCAGCACATCGAAGGTTTACAATGAGCAGTTCTTC. Translation: CASTSKVYNEQFF.

CDR3 coding DNA: TGTGCCAGCAGTAACCCTCGGGGGGAGCAGTTCTTC. Translation: CASSNPRGEQFF. J is TRBJ2-1 and V is TRBV12-3 or TRBV12-4; D perhaps matches TRBD2 (6 bases). V was shortened by 5 bases and J by 10 bases, with 12 bases between the two germline ends. This CDR3 has 12 residues.

There are a few counts of this clonotype. The CDR3 region has the DNA TGCAGCGTTGGTAGAAGGGGACAGGGCTACCAAGAGACCCAGTACTTC. It encodes CSVGRRGQGYQETQYF. The chain links TRBV29-1 to TRBJ2-5; 9 bases align to TRBD1. This CDR3 has 16 residues. V trimming: 4 bases; J trimming: 0 bases; junction bases outside the gene matches: 9. Germline V gene sequence: CDR1 SQVTM, CDR2 ANQGSEA.

There are many counts of this clonotype. The chain carries TRBV4-3 and TRBJ2-7; 7 bases match TRBD2. The CDR3 extends over 14 amino acids. The germline V gene has CDR1 LGHNA and CDR2 YSLEER. With 1 base clipped from V and 5 bases from J, the junction kept 5 bases outside the gene matches. The CDR3: CASSQGGGKDEQYF. The CDR3 DNA reads as TGCGCCAGCAGCCAAGGGGGAGGGAAAGACGAGCAGTACTTC.

This clonotype was seen a few times. The V call is TRBV10-3, the J call TRBJ2-1; 9 nucleotides match TRBD1. Germline CDR1 is ENHRY and CDR2 is SYGVKD. With 8 bases clipped from V and 0 bases from J, the junction kept 14 bases outside the gene matches. There are 18 residues in the CDR3. The CDR3 DNA follows: TGTGCCATCGGGTCAATTGGGACAGGGATTAGCTCCTACAATGAGCAGTTCTTC. It translates to CAIGSIGTGISSYNEQFF.

The chain is built from TRBV12-3 or TRBV12-4 and TRBJ1-1; D unclear. The CDR3 loop spans 13 amino acids. Trimming pared 1 base from V and 7 bases from J, leaving 10 bases between. CDR3 residues: CASSLVEGLEAFF. The CDR3 bases are TGTGCCAGCAGTTTAGTCGAAGGTCTTGAAGCTTTCTTT.

The chain recombines TRBV28 with TRBJ1-5; D gene unclear. V dropped 0 bases and J dropped 2 bases, with 11 bases sitting between them. Germline V lookup: CDR1 MDHEN, CDR2 SYDVKM. The CDR3 is made up of 16 amino acids. CDR3: CASSLWEAMGNQPQHF. CDR3 bases: TGTGCCAGCAGTTTATGGGAGGCGATGGGCAATCAGCCCCAGCATTTT.

This sequence joins TRBV27 and TRBJ2-7; tentative D call: TRBD1 (5 bases). The CDR3 totals 15 residues. Germline values: CDR1 MNHEY, CDR2 SMNVEV (reference sequence). The V and J ends lost 0 bases and 6 bases respectively, with 15 bases between them. The CDR3 DNA follows: TGTGCCAGCAGTTTATCGGTTTCAGGTGGGGCCGAGCAGTACTTC. This encodes CASSLSVSGGAEQYF.

This clonotype was seen more than once but under ten times. J is TRBJ2-7 and V is TRBV7-2, with 8 bases fitting TRBD2. CDR1 is SGHTA, CDR2 FQGNSA, per germline. The junction had 7 bases not matched to a gene; V was cut back by 5 bases and J by 1 base. CDR3 size: 15 residues. The CDR3 sequence is CASSASGGASYEQYF. CDR3 DNA sequence: TGTGCCAGCAGCGCAAGCGGGGGTGCTTCCTACGAGCAGTACTTC.

This clonotype has a handful of counts. V gene TRBV5-6 combines with J gene TRBJ1-2; D gene uncertain. Germline CDR1 and CDR2: SGHDT and YYEEEE. Trimming removed 2 bases from V and 6 bases from J, with 11 bases in between. The CDR3 runs to 13 residues. The CDR3 loop reads CASSFGGYDGYTF. As DNA, the CDR3 is TGTGCCAGCAGCTTCGGTGGTTACGATGGCTACACCTTC.